This T cell receptor (beta chain) derives from a study of cytomegalovirus exposure and HLA in healthy donors. Findings of the study overall: Data from an earlier analysis indicated that most TCR beta V segments were productive either about 87% or about 30% of the time. Information on immune exposure was restricted to one variable (CMV serostatus).

In the case of this clone: Its target is unknown.

Germline loops: CDR1 SGHTA, CDR2 FQGTGA. The CDR3 has 17 residues. After removal of 1 base from V and 3 bases from J, the junction contained 11 bases not matched to a gene. Vbeta (60) and Jbeta (13) primers were used in the PCR. Sequencing used immunoSEQ multiplex PCR; TCRdb keeps in-frame clones, though not all of them. Of about 21,000 clones in the sample, 70% to 80% are singletons; the top ten hold approximately 7%. The clonotype comes from a man aged 60 to 69 in good health and CMV-seronegative. The chain joins TRBV7-3 to TRBJ2-5; 7 nucleotides line up with TRBD1. The sample was PBMCs. The CDR3: CASSLRGWDSTEETQYF. CDR3 coding DNA: TGTGCCAGCAGCTTAAGGGGTTGGGACAGTACCGAAGAGACCCAGTACTTC.